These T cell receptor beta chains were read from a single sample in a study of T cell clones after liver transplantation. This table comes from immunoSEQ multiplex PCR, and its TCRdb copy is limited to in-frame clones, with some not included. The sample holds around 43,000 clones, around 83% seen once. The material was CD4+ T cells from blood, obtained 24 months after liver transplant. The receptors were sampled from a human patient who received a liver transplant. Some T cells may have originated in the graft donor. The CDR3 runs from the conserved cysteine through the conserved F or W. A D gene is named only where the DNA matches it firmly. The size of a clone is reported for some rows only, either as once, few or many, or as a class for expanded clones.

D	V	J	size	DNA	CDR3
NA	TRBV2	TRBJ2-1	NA	TGTGCCAGCAGGAGAGGACTCGGTGAGCAGTTCTTC	CASRRGLGEQFF
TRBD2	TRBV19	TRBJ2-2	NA	TGTGCCAGTAGTATGGGGCGTCTAGCGGGAGCGAGAACCGGGGAGCTGTTTTTT	CASSMGRLAGARTGELFF
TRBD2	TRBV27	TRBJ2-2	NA	TGTGCCAGCAGTTTCTCTAGCGGGAGCGGGGAGCTGTTTTTT	CASSFSSGSGELFF
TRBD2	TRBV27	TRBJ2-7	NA	TGTGCCAGCAGTGGGCTAGCGGGCCCCTACGAGCAGTACTTC	CASSGLAGPYEQYF
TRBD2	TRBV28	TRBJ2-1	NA	TGTGCCAGCAGTTTAGGACTAGCGGGGGGGCCCCTTGGTGAGCAGTTCTTC	CASSLGLAGGPLGEQFF
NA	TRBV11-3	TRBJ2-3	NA	TGTGCCAGCAGCTTAGCTGGCGGGGCCGGGGATACGCAGTATTTT	CASSLAGGAGDTQYF
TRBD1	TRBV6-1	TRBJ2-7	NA	TGTGCCAGCAGTGAAACAGGGGGGCAGTACTTC	CASSETGGQYF
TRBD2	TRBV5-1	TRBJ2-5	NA	TGCGCCAGCAGCATAAACGGGGGGAACCAAGAGACCCAGTACTTC	CASSINGGNQETQYF
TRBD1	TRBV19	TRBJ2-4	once	TGTGCCAGTAGTGGGACAGGGAGCAACATTCAGTACTTC	CASSGTGSNIQYF
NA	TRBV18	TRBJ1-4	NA	TGTGCCAGCTCACCACGAGAGGCTTTTAATGAAAAACTGTTTTTT	CASSPREAFNEKLFF
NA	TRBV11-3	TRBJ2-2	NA	TGTGCCAGCAGCTTAGGCACTCACGGAGCCTCCGGGGAGCTGTTTTTT	CASSLGTHGASGELFF
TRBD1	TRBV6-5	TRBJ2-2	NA	TGTGCCAGCAGTTGGACAGGGACTCCGTCTCCGGGGGAGCTGTTTTTT	CASSWTGTPSPGELFF
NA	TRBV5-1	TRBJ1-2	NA	TGCGCCAGCAGCTTGGAGGGCAGCCTCTATGGCTACACCTTC	CASSLEGSLYGYTF
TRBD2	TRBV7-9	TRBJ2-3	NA	TGTGCCAGCAGCCCGGGACTAGCGGGACGGGGAGATACGCAGTATTTT	CASSPGLAGRGDTQYF
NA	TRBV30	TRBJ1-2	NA	TGTGCCTGGACCCGGCGGGGGTCCGATGGCTACACCTTC	CAWTRRGSDGYTF
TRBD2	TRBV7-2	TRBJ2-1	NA	TGTGCCAGCAGCTCGCGGACTAGCGGGGGGGCAGTGGAGCAGTTCTTC	CASSSRTSGGAVEQFF
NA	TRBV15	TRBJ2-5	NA	TGTGCCACCGGAAGGGGGGGAGAAGAGACCCAGTACTTC	CATGRGGEETQYF
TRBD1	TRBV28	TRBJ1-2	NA	TGTGCCAGCCATACCCTGGGACAGGGAGGGTCTGGCTACACCTTC	CASHTLGQGGSGYTF